The entry below describes one T cell receptor beta chain. This clone was observed a handful of times. The clone's antigen remains unknown. No base-level quality is on record; no much larger clone is a single base apart. The method was the immunoSEQ multiplex PCR assay. For the multiplex PCR, a mixture combining 60 forward primers for TCR Vbeta segments and 13 reverse primers for TCR Jbeta segments was used. A multiplex PCR assay on genomic DNA amplified the CDR3 region of rearranged TCR beta genes. The Illumina HiSeq System was used to sequence the amplified TCR beta libraries as 87-base-pair reads. For the original study's pipeline: In a later analysis, 70 million to 95 million unique TCR beta chains were counted across the 500 to 700 repertoires, and roughly 10 million of these chains were shared by at least two donors. To remove PCR and sequencing errors, raw reads were error-corrected and collapsed into unique sequences using a nearest-neighbor algorithm that merged closely related sequences. CDR3 sequences were aligned to IMGT reference sequences to assign V, D and J gene segments. Each retained sequence needed at least a six-nucleotide match to both a V gene segment and a J gene segment. A rearrangement was called productive if the CDR3 had no stop codons and remained in frame with V and J, and every other rearrangement was called non-productive. CDR3 was defined according to IMGT convention as the region running from the second conserved V-encoded cysteine to the conserved J-encoded phenylalanine. In an earlier analysis of around 570 of the donors, sequences lacking an unambiguous match to a single V gene segment were excluded. In an earlier analysis of around 590 of the donors, a V segment was called functional when productive rearrangements were above 56.7%, and segregating when the standard deviation between donors exceeded 5%. A statistical classification framework was developed to diagnose cytomegalovirus status using the catalog of TCR beta chain sequences. V and J gene assignment, in a later analysis, came from comparing TCR nucleotide sequences with IMGT/GENE-DB human TR gene sequences. In a later analysis, CDR3 sequences and most-parsimonious VDJ recombination scenarios were assigned using the TCRdist pipeline. In a later analysis, each TCR beta chain was defined by its CDR3 amino acid sequence together with its V-gene family, and reads without a unique V-gene family were excluded. To address suspected cross-contamination and a sequencing artifact, a later analysis removed over 500 highly shared, low-generation-probability nucleotide sequences. In a later analysis, a clonal expansion index was calculated for each public chain from normalized within-repertoire ranks of inferred template counts. In a later analysis, generation probabilities were computed with a VDJ recombination model fitted to out-of-frame rearrangements, and the resulting probabilities were checked against IGoR. In a later analysis, TCR-TCR, TCR-HLA and TCR-CMV co-occurrence was scored with hypergeometric tests, and a repertoire-size bias correction was applied to TCR pairs. False discovery rates were estimated in a later analysis by permuting HLA or CMV assignments 20 times. In a later analysis, co-occurring TCRs were grouped using DBSCAN, with TCRdist sequence similarity added in when clustering inside HLA-allele-positive subsets. Co-occurrence clustering excluded repertoires with fewer than 30,000 or more than 120,000 public chains, plus five with anomalous nucleotide sharing. The table was pulled from immuneACCESS by TCRdb, which kept in-frame rearrangements only. Such tables lose some clones; where checked, under half of the loss comes from unresolved V genes, and the rest has no known cause. The DNA gave D and trimming, while V, J and clone size come from that table. The sample profile shows roughly 190,000 clones; about four fifths of them were found once. The ten top clones hold around 1.6% of the sample.

Taken from cysteine to phenylalanine, the CDR3 has 12 residues. Only the CDR3 portion is preserved as DNA: 36 bases, with reading frame beginning at the first base. V loses 8 bases at its end and J loses 8 bases; junction bases beyond the gene matches: 4. From the germline V gene, CDR1 is MNHEY and CDR2 is SVGAGI. These data originate in a study of cytomegalovirus exposure and HLA in healthy donors (dated by TCRdb to the late 2010s). The study in broad terms: An earlier analysis of under 600 of the donors reported 250 to 300 Gb of sequence data and approximately 110 million unique TCR beta sequences from approximately 180 million T cells. A later analysis re-analyzed previously published TCR beta repertoires from 650 to 800 donors and added high-resolution HLA genotyping to study TCR occurrence patterns. The study used immunosequencing to profile the T cell repertoires of 600 to 850 subjects and linked those repertoires to cytomegalovirus serostatus. Because of strong linkage in the cohort, roughly five DR-DQ haplotypes were treated as single units for association and clustering. A later genetic analysis used genome-wide SNP genotypes for about three fifths of the 666 donors, treating that subset as a discovery cohort. Across some 400 genotyped donors of the cohort, an average of about 240,000 unique TCR beta nucleotide sequences per donor were sequenced, and 15% to 20% of those sequences were non-productive. Donor age, sex, ethnicity and CMV serostatus were compiled together with the repertoire data. Of the 300 to 450 genotyped donors, 65% to 90% fell in the genetic ancestry cluster associated with self-reported Caucasian donors. Besides the first cohort of about 730 subjects, a separate validation cohort made up of roughly 130 different subjects was used. The study was designed to test whether signatures of past pathogen exposure could be identified by cataloging public T cell receptors. Roughly 300 gigabases of sequencing data and 70 million to 100 million unique TCR sequences made up an early release that covered fewer than 650 HLA-typed donors. To predict cytomegalovirus infection status, the study brought together high-throughput TCR immunosequencing, statistical association of individual TCRs with disease status, and machine learning. In the later analysis, no new phenotypic data were used to find candidate immune exposures; instead, reliance was placed on TCR beta sequences and their occurrence across donors. Every discovery cohort repertoire had been produced on one sequencing platform. In an earlier analysis of 587 of the donors, high-throughput TCR beta sequencing was used to judge whether each TCR beta V gene segment behaved as functional or pseudogenic. Typing coverage varied by locus: roughly 620-640 donors for A, B, C, DRB1 and DQB1; approximately 520 for DQA1; over 600 for DPA1; more than 450 for DPB1. Class I and class II HLA loci were covered by the typing at four-digit resolution. Summary of the overall study and its limitations: Broadly in line with IMGT annotations, most TCR beta V segments showed up in productive rearrangements about 90% or about 30% of the time in an earlier analysis of a few hundred of the donors. Cytomegalovirus status was reported to be diagnosed by the classifier with high specificity and sensitivity in both the original and validation cohorts. V-gene and J-gene trimming of TCR beta chains was associated with a missense DCLRE1C variant in a later genetic analysis, and the association was replicated in an independent cohort. Specific HLA alleles were associated with 15,000 to 20,000 TCR beta sequences at a false discovery rate of 0.05 in a later analysis. Several of the top co-occurrence clusters appeared to be linked to parvovirus B19, influenza, CMV and Epstein-Barr virus, according to a later analysis. Sequencing depth was assumed to be roughly uniform across donors in the presence/absence analyses, though that assumption may not hold. Linkage disequilibrium might explain the correlated functional status among segregating V segments, but an unknown experimental factor could not be ruled out. The only immune exposure information available for the cohort was CMV serostatus. The 87-base-pair reads could not distinguish some IMGT-functional V segments, including TRBV6-2 and TRBV6-3, so those segments were excluded. In a later analysis, HLA-associated TCR beta chains showed more clonal expansion and lower generation probabilities than non-associated chains that were equally common. It was suggested by the authors that the approach could potentially be generalized to other disease states and immunological phenotypes. In vitro tests confirmed that a few of the cytomegalovirus-associated TCR beta chains recognize cytomegalovirus antigens. A later genetic analysis reported fewer N-insertions in productive TCRs among donors in an Asian-associated ancestry cluster than the roughly 700-donor mean. The study gave a list of under 200 TCR beta chains associated with cytomegalovirus. Because counts were too low, some 16 rarely observed V segments, including chromosome 9 orphons, were excluded from the earlier analysis of 587 of the donors. Most TCR sequences were observed very rarely across donors, whereas some public TCRs were present in many individuals. In this cohort, only TCR beta chains were sequenced, and detectable features were limited by the absence of alpha or paired-chain data. Assigning TCR associations to individual alleles was difficult when HLA alleles, especially DR and DQ, strongly co-occurred. According to a later analysis, most CMV-associated TCR beta chains appeared to be HLA-restricted, and the HLA associations seemed to be driven largely by CMV exposure. The sequencing pipeline was judged likely to have produced a cluster of highly shared sequence variants as a technical artifact. A further reported finding was that TCR beta sequences accurately predicted the HLA-A and HLA-B alleles for most subjects in the first cohort. HLA typing was unavailable for some donors at each locus, so association tests used only the typed subset. In a later analysis, the rate of TCR association differed among HLA loci, with DRB1 alleles having the most associated TCRs and HLA-C alleles having the fewest.

The cohort consisted of hundreds of healthy bone marrow donors. All cohort members were sampled while nominally healthy, although unrecorded immune exposures were likely present. The donor tested CMV seronegative and was one of the 352 seronegative cohort members. Each donor provided a peripheral blood sample, and peripheral blood mononuclear cells were used for TCR beta sequencing. The Qiagen DNeasy Blood Extraction Kit was used to extract genomic DNA from the blood cell samples. The chain was built from TRBV6-5 and TRBJ2-1; a stretch of 9 junction bases matches TRBD1. This receptor was obtained from a woman in her fifties or sixties in good health and CMV-seronegative. The material sequenced was PBMCs. At the DNA level, the sequence is TGTGCCAGCGTGGACAGGGGCCATGAGCAGTTCTTC. It translates to CASVDRGHEQFF.